The rows below give T cell receptor beta chains drawn from one sample of a study of cytomegalovirus exposure and HLA in healthy donors. The protocol was immunoSEQ multiplex PCR, while the TCRdb copy is restricted to in-frame clones and leaves out a portion. This sample carries about 200,000 clones, 70% to 80% of them seen once, and the ten largest clones take approximately 0.22%. The source material was PBMCs. These receptors came from a girl between 2 and 10 years old in good health and CMV-seronegative. CDR3s include the opening cysteine and the closing phenylalanine or tryptophan. A D gene is named only where the DNA matches it firmly.

J gene: TRBJ2-5
V gene: TRBV5-1
D gene: NA
CDR3 protein: CASSFFVSQETQYF

J gene: TRBJ2-5
V gene: TRBV4-1
D gene: NA
CDR3 protein: CASSPPGILQETQYF

J gene: TRBJ2-7
V gene: TRBV21-1
D gene: NA
CDR3 protein: CASSKARTGRDEQYF

J gene: TRBJ1-3
V gene: TRBV2
D gene: TRBD1
CDR3 protein: CASRAGQGAGNTIYF

J gene: TRBJ2-1
V gene: TRBV6-5
D gene: TRBD2
CDR3 protein: CASSPTSGGANEQFF

J gene: TRBJ2-7
V gene: TRBV16
D gene: TRBD2
CDR3 protein: CASSQPGGLSYEQYF

J gene: TRBJ1-3
V gene: TRBV5-6
D gene: NA
CDR3 protein: CASSLGTDNTIYF

J gene: TRBJ2-7
V gene: TRBV11-3
D gene: TRBD1
CDR3 protein: CASSPTGDRAYEQYF

J gene: TRBJ2-7
V gene: TRBV6-1
D gene: TRBD1
CDR3 protein: CASRGDRGSSYEQYF

J gene: TRBJ1-2
V gene: TRBV5-1
D gene: NA
CDR3 protein: CASSLEGGAARYTF

J gene: TRBJ2-3
V gene: TRBV7-8
D gene: NA
CDR3 protein: CASSPRHFDTQYF

J gene: TRBJ1-4
V gene: TRBV7-9
D gene: NA
CDR3 protein: CASSRGEKLFF

J gene: TRBJ2-5
V gene: TRBV30
D gene: NA
CDR3 protein: CACRREWGTQYF

J gene: TRBJ2-7
V gene: TRBV6-1
D gene: NA
CDR3 protein: CASSSEGNFYEQYF

J gene: TRBJ2-1
V gene: TRBV5-6
D gene: TRBD2
CDR3 protein: CASRIAGRDEQFF

J gene: TRBJ2-7
V gene: TRBV7-8
D gene: NA
CDR3 protein: CASSFDYRKYEQYF

J gene: TRBJ1-4
V gene: TRBV4-1
D gene: NA
CDR3 protein: CASSRGTGDEKLFF

J gene: TRBJ2-7
V gene: TRBV6-5
D gene: NA
CDR3 protein: CASSDGGMLYEQYF

J gene: TRBJ1-1
V gene: TRBV27
D gene: NA
CDR3 protein: CASLGLGGEAFF

J gene: TRBJ1-1
V gene: TRBV6-5
D gene: NA
CDR3 protein: CASSGPGEAFF

J gene: TRBJ1-3
V gene: TRBV29-1
D gene: NA
CDR3 protein: CSVLPLRRSSGNTIYF

J gene: TRBJ2-1
V gene: TRBV9
D gene: NA
CDR3 protein: CASSPYSGGASNEQFF

J gene: TRBJ2-3
V gene: TRBV10-1
D gene: TRBD1
CDR3 protein: CASSEPGQGSTDTQYF

J gene: TRBJ2-2
V gene: TRBV15
D gene: TRBD1
CDR3 protein: CATRNPGQGNTGELFF

J gene: TRBJ1-3
V gene: TRBV19
D gene: NA
CDR3 protein: CASSIGGAPGNTIYF

J gene: TRBJ2-5
V gene: TRBV19
D gene: TRBD1
CDR3 protein: CASSPRTGGRKTQYF

J gene: TRBJ2-7
V gene: TRBV5-6
D gene: NA
CDR3 protein: CASSLSSEVSYEQYF

J gene: TRBJ1-2
V gene: TRBV6-1
D gene: NA
CDR3 protein: CASSESGMGYGYTF

J gene: TRBJ1-3
V gene: TRBV6-5
D gene: NA
CDR3 protein: CASSTTPYSGNTIYF

J gene: TRBJ2-5
V gene: TRBV10-1
D gene: NA
CDR3 protein: CASSLGGSGETQYF

J gene: TRBJ2-7
V gene: TRBV7-6
D gene: NA
CDR3 protein: CASSVDRYEQYF

J gene: TRBJ2-1
V gene: TRBV6-5
D gene: TRBD1
CDR3 protein: CASSYIPGQGAVEQFF

J gene: TRBJ1-4
V gene: TRBV6-1
D gene: NA
CDR3 protein: CASKRQAVNEKLFF

J gene: TRBJ2-1
V gene: TRBV9
D gene: NA
CDR3 protein: CASSPQEGGSEQFF

J gene: TRBJ1-1
V gene: TRBV7-9
D gene: TRBD1
CDR3 protein: CASRIDRGAAEAFF

J gene: TRBJ2-7
V gene: TRBV4-2
D gene: NA
CDR3 protein: CASSQGAGLVTYEQYF

J gene: TRBJ2-7
V gene: TRBV30
D gene: NA
CDR3 protein: CAWSVPGGGYEQYF

J gene: TRBJ1-5
V gene: TRBV5-5
D gene: NA
CDR3 protein: CASSLEARGSNQPQHF

J gene: TRBJ1-1
V gene: TRBV29-1
D gene: NA
CDR3 protein: CSAFGRQNTEAFF

J gene: TRBJ1-1
V gene: TRBV6-1
D gene: TRBD1
CDR3 protein: CASSGTKAVTGTGGDTEAFF

J gene: TRBJ2-2
V gene: TRBV5-6
D gene: NA
CDR3 protein: CASSLAAGELFF

J gene: TRBJ2-3
V gene: TRBV10-1
D gene: TRBD1
CDR3 protein: CASSRRTGSTDTQYF

J gene: TRBJ1-1
V gene: TRBV7-9
D gene: TRBD1
CDR3 protein: CASKTTGTGAFF

J gene: TRBJ2-7
V gene: TRBV27
D gene: NA
CDR3 protein: CASSLSSGSYEQYF